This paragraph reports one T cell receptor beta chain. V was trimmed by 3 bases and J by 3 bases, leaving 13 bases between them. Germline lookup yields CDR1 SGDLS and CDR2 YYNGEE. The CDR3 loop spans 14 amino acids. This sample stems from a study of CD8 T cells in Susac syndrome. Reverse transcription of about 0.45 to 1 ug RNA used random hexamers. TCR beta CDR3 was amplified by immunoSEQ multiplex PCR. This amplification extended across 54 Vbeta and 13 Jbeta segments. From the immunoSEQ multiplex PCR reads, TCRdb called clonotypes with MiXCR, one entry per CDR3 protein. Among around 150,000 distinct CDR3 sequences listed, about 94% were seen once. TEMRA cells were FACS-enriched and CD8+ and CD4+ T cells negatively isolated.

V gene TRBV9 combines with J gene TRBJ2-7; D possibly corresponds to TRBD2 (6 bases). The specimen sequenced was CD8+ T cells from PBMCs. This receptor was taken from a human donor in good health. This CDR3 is CASSEGGMGYEQYF. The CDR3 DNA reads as TGTGCCAGCAGCGAGGGCGGGATGGGCTACGAGCAGTACTTC.